These 23 T cell receptor beta chains originate from one sample sequenced in a study of Ad26.COV2.S vaccination and SARS-CoV-2 variants. Profiled with immunoSEQ multiplex PCR; TCRdb holds only in-frame clones, not every one. Among 380,000 or so clones listed, around nine tenths were seen once. Regarding treatment: roughly 20 received Ad26.COV2.S at low or high dose, single or two shots; about 5 received placebo; per-sample allocation not given. Specimen acquisition occurred on day 63 following the initial vaccine or placebo injection. Sequencing used peripheral blood, obtained in a trial of Ad26.COV2.S vaccine versus placebo. These receptors were taken from a person aged 18-60 years who received the Ad26.COV2.S COVID-19 vaccine or a placebo.

This chain connects TRBV6-6 to TRBJ2-7; the match to TRBD1 covers 7 bases. The germline CDR1 and CDR2 sequences are MNHNY and SVGAGI (reference sequence). The CDR3 consists of 15 residues. The junction had 10 bases not matched to a gene; V was cut back by 5 bases and J by 3 bases. The CDR3: CASSPRTGANYEQYF. DNA of the CDR3: TGTGCCAGCAGTCCGAGGACAGGAGCCAACTACGAGCAGTACTTC.

The chain has TRBV7-2 and TRBJ2-2; 10 bases are a match to TRBD1. The V gene end was trimmed by 8 bases and the J gene end by 2 bases; junction bases not matched to a gene: 5. The CDR3 is made up of 15 amino acids. Germline V gene lookup returns CDR1 SGHTA and CDR2 FQGNSA. The CDR3 sequence is CASRGDRGNTGELFF. The CDR3 DNA reads TGTGCCAGCCGCGGGGACAGGGGTAACACCGGGGAGCTGTTTTTT.

J is TRBJ1-5 and V is TRBV7-6; 8 bases are shared with TRBD1. Unmatched junction bases numbered 3, after V lost 1 base and J lost 4 bases. The CDR3 covers 15 residues. Germline V gene lookup returns CDR1 SGHVS and CDR2 FNYEAQ. This chain's CDR3 is CASSLEDRGNQPQHF. The CDR3, as DNA: TGTGCCAGCAGCTTAGAAGACAGGGGTAATCAGCCCCAGCATTTT.

This chain connects TRBV3-1 (or the pseudogene TRBV3-2) to TRBJ2-2; weak D call: TRBD2 (6 bases). Germline V gives CDR1 LGHDT, CDR2 YNNKEL (reference sequence). The V and J ends lost 4 bases and 6 bases respectively, with 18 bases between them. The CDR3 contains 16 residues. For the CDR3, the DNA is TGTGCCAGCAGCCCCCCCGGACTAACAACTTCCGGGGAGCTGTTTTTT. Protein: CASSPPGLTTSGELFF.

V and J are TRBV2 and TRBJ1-1; a possible D gene is TRBD1 (6 bases). CDR1 and CDR2 (germline): SNHLY, FYNNEI. The CDR3 totals 14 residues. V lost 8 bases, J lost 4 bases, and 17 bases lay in between. CDR3 amino acids: CASATQGGGTEAFF. The DNA for the CDR3 is TGTGCCAGCGCTACTCAAGGAGGGGGCACTGAAGCTTTCTTT. The full variable domain, completed using reference TRBV2 and TRBJ1-1, is EPEVTQTPSHQVTQMGQEVILRCVPISNHLYFYWYRQILGQKVEFLVSFYNNEISEKSEIFDDQFSVERPDGSNFTLKIRSTKLEDSAMYFCASATQGGGTEAFFGQGTRLTVV.

The chain joins TRBV27 to TRBJ1-1; D call uncertain. CDR1 MNHEY and CDR2 SMNVEV come from the germline V gene (reference sequence). The CDR3 runs 15 residues. Trimming removed 6 bases from V and 0 bases from J, with 14 bases in between. CDR3 in amino acids: CASRTLQSMNTEAFF. The CDR3 DNA sequence: TGTGCCAGCAGAACCCTCCAGAGCATGAACACTGAAGCTTTCTTT.

The V call is TRBV7-2, the J call TRBJ1-2; D gene uncertain. V lost 0 bases, J lost 6 bases, and 5 bases lay in between. The CDR3 runs to 12 residues. CDR1 and CDR2 (germline): SGHTA, FQGNSA. The CDR3 region is CASSLAEDGYTF. CDR3 coding DNA: TGTGCCAGCAGCTTAGCGGAGGATGGCTACACCTTC.

This sequence joins TRBV21-1 and TRBJ2-1; TRBD1 was called by the table and not checked on the DNA. TRBV21-1 is a documented pseudogene. The CDR3 length is 15 residues. In nucleotides, the CDR3 is TGTGCCAGCAGCAAAGAACGGGTGCAGGGCAATGAGCAGTTCTTC. Its translation is CASSKERVQGNEQFF.

This clone was recorded only once. V is TRBV30 and J is TRBJ1-2; D remains ambiguous. Germline values: CDR1 GTSNPN, CDR2 SVGIG (reference sequence). The CDR3 is 12 residues long. Trimming shortened V by 3 bases and J by 4 bases, and 9 bases separated the two germline ends. CDR3 in amino acids: CAWSPTPYGYTF. CDR3 bases: TGTGCCTGGAGCCCGACGCCCTATGGCTACACCTTC.

The V call is TRBV24-1, the J call TRBJ2-1; D unclear. The CDR3 has 12 amino acids. Trimming pared 5 bases from V and 5 bases from J, leaving 6 bases between. Looked up from germline, CDR1 is KGHDR and CDR2 is SFDVKD. This CDR3 reads CATSGSHNEQFF. DNA of the CDR3: TGTGCCACCAGTGGAAGCCACAATGAGCAGTTCTTC.

The V and J genes are TRBV27 and TRBJ2-5, with D tentatively TRBD1 (6 bases). The V and J ends lost 6 bases and 6 bases respectively, with 17 bases between them. The germline V gene has CDR1 MNHEY and CDR2 SMNVEV (reference sequence). This CDR3 spans 14 amino acids. For the CDR3, the DNA is TGTGCCAGCAGCCGAACAGGGTTCCGGCAGACCCAGTACTTC. Translating gives CASSRTGFRQTQYF.

V is TRBV2 and J is TRBJ1-6, with a weak D call TRBD1 (6 bases). CDR1 and CDR2 from the germline V gene are SNHLY and FYNNEI. The CDR3 has 14 residues. The V and J ends lost 7 bases and 9 bases respectively, with 16 bases between them. CDR3 DNA sequence: TGTGCCAGCAAGACAGCAGGGGAGATTTCACCCCTCCACTTT. Translation: CASKTAGEISPLHF.

This chain uses TRBV3-1 (or the pseudogene TRBV3-2) with TRBJ1-1; D remains ambiguous. The V end was cut by 4 bases, the J end by 6 bases, with 15 bases between. CDR3 length: 14 amino acids. Germline-derived CDR1 and CDR2 are LGHDT and YNNKEL (reference sequence). CDR3 residues: CASSRANAGAEAFF. Here the CDR3 DNA reads TGTGCCAGCAGCCGAGCAAATGCGGGAGCTGAAGCTTTCTTT.

This clone was counted only a few times. The J gene is TRBJ1-1, the V gene TRBV29-1, with 7 bases identical to TRBD1. The CDR3 is made up of 15 amino acids. V trimming: 4 bases; J trimming: 3 bases; junction bases outside the gene matches: 11. Germline-derived CDR1 and CDR2 are SQVTM and ANQGSEA. The CDR3: CSVVDRDKEYTEAFF. As DNA, the CDR3 is TGCAGCGTTGTCGACAGGGATAAAGAGTACACTGAAGCTTTCTTT. The entire variable domain, with the rest obtained from reference TRBV29-1 and TRBJ1-1, is as follows: SAVISQKPSRDICQRGTSLTIQCQVDSQVTMMFWYRQQPGQSLTLIATANQGSEATYESGFVIDKFPISRPNLTFSTLTVSNMSPEDSSIYLCSVVDRDKEYTEAFFGQGTRLTVV.

V is TRBV4-2 and J is TRBJ2-7; D is unclear. This CDR3 comprises 14 residues. Trimming removed 0 bases from V and 1 base from J, with 7 bases in between. In germline, CDR1 is LGHNA, CDR2 YNFKEQ. Here the CDR3 reads CASSQDWQSYEQYF. The DNA of the CDR3 is TGTGCCAGCAGCCAAGATTGGCAGTCCTACGAGCAGTACTTC.

The chain employs TRBV6-4 and TRBJ1-1; maybe TRBD1 (5 bases). V was trimmed by 6 bases and J by 1 base, leaving 9 bases between them. Germline loops: CDR1 MRHNA, CDR2 SNTAGT. CDR3 size: 13 residues. The CDR3 coding sequence is TGTGCCAGCAGCCGCGACAGGAACACTGAAGCTTTCTTT. Translating it yields CASSRDRNTEAFF.

This rearrangement joins TRBV6-5 to TRBJ2-3; a possible D gene is TRBD2 (5 bases). This CDR3 is built from 12 residues. In germline, CDR1 is MNHEY, CDR2 SVGAGI. Trimming cost V 8 bases and J 0 bases, with 6 bases left between them. CDR3 nucleotide sequence: TGTGCCAGCTGCGGGAGCACAGATACGCAGTATTTT. It encodes CASCGSTDTQYF.

The chain employs TRBV7-2 and TRBJ2-3; 8 bases match TRBD2. CDR3 size: 16 residues. V lost 5 bases and J lost 0; bases outside the gene matches: 7. Germline V gene data show CDR1 as SGHTA and CDR2 as FQGNSA. CDR3 nucleotide sequence: TGTGCCAGCAGCCGCGCGGGGGGACTTAGCACAGATACGCAGTATTTT. Translation gives CASSRAGGLSTDTQYF.

To note about this clone: The junction differs from germline at one of its ends, possibly a read error. The rearrangement uses TRBV19 and TRBJ2-7, with D perhaps matching TRBD1 (6 bases). CDR3 size: 14 residues. Germline V gene lookup returns CDR1 LNHDA and CDR2 SQIVND (reference sequence). The CDR3 here is CASSTGAWGHEQYF. The CDR3 coding sequence is TGTGCCAGCAGTACCGGGGCATGGGGGCACGAGCAGTACTTC.

The rearrangement links TRBV28 to TRBJ2-7; TRBD2 matches 7 bases. Losses at the gene ends were 5 bases for V and 7 bases for J; bases not matched to a gene: 11. This CDR3 is built from 14 residues. The V gene's germline CDR1 is MDHEN and CDR2 SYDVKM. The CDR3 sequence is CASSLPLGGYEQYF. CDR3 sequence (DNA): TGTGCCAGCAGTCTCCCCTTGGGGGGGTATGAGCAGTACTTC.

The chain links TRBV10-3 to TRBJ2-2; 9 bases are a match to TRBD1. The CDR3 extends over 14 amino acids. Per the germline V gene, CDR1 is ENHRY and CDR2 is SYGVKD. The V segment lost 7 bases and the J segment 4 bases; nucleotides outside the gene matches: 4. CDR3 amino acids: CAIMGQGATGELFF. CDR3 nucleotide sequence: TGTGCCATCATGGGACAGGGTGCCACCGGGGAGCTGTTTTTT.

V is TRBV19 and J is TRBJ2-7; the D is unclear. The germline V gene has CDR1 LNHDA and CDR2 SQIVND (reference sequence). This CDR3 spans 14 amino acids. V was shortened by 4 bases and J by 1 base, with 11 bases between the two germline ends. The CDR3 DNA reads TGTGCCAGTAGTACCAGACGCTCATCCTACGAGCAGTACTTC. Protein sequence: CASSTRRSSYEQYF.

The chain's CDR3 is CASRSRDKAYEQYF. The CDR3 DNA sequence: TGTGCCAGCAGATCCCGGGACAAGGCCTACGAGCAGTACTTC. The chain links TRBV28 to TRBJ2-7; tentatively, D is TRBD1 (6 bases). The CDR3 totals 14 residues. V gave up 6 bases and J gave up 2 bases, with 14 bases separating them. CDR1 and CDR2 from the germline V gene are MDHEN and SYDVKM.